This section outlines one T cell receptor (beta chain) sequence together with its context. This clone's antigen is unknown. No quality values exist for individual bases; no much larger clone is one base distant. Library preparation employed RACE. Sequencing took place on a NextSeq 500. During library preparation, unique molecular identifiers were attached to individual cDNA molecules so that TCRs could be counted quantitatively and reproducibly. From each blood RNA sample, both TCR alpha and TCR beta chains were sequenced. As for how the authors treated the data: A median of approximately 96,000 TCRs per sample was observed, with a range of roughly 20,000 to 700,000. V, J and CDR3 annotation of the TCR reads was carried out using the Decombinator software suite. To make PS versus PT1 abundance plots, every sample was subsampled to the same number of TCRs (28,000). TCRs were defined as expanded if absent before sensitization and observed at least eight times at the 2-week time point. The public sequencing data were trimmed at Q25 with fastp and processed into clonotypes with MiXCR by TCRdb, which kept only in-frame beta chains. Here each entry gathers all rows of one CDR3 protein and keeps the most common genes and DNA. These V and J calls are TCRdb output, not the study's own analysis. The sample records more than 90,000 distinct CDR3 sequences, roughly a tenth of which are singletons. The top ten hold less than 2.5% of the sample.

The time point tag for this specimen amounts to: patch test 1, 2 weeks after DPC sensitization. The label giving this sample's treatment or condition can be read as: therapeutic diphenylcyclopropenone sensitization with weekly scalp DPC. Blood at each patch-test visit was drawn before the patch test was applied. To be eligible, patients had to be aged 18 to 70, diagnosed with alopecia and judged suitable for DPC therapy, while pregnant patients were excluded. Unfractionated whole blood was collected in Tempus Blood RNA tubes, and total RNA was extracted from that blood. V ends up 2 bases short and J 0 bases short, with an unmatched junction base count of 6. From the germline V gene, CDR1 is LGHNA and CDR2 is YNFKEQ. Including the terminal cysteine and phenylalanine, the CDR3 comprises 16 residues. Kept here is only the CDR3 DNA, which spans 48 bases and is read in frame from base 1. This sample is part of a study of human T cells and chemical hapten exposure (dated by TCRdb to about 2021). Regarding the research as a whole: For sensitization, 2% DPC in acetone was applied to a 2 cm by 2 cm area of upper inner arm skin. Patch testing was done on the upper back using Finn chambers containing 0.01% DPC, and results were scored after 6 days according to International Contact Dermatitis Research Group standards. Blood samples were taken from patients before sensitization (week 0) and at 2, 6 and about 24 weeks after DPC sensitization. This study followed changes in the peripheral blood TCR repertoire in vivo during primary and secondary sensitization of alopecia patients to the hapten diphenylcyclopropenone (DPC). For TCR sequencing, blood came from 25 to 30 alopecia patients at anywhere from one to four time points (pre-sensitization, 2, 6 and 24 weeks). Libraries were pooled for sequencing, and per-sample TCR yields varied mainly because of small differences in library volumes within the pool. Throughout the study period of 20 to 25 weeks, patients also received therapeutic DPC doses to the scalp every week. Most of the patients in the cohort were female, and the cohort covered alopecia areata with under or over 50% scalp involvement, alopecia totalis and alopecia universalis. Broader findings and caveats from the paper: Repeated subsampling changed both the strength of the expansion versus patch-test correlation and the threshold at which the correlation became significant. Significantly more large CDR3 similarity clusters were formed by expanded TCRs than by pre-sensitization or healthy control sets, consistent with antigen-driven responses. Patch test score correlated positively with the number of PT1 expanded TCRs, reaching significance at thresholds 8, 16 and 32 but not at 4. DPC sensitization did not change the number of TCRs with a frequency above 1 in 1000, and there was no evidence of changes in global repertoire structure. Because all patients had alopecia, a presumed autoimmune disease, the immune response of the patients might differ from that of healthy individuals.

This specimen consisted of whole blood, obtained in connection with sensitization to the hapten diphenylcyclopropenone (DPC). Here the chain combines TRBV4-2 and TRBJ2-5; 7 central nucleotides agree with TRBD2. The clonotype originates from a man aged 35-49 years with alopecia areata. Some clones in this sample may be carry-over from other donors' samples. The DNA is TGTGCCAGCAGCCAAACTAGCGCCTCCAACCAAGAGACCCAGTACTTC. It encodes CASSQTSASNQETQYF.